The 8 T cell receptor beta chains listed next were all sequenced from one sample in a study of blood T cell repertoires in COVID-19. TCRdb keeps only in-frame clones here, not all; method: immunoSEQ multiplex PCR. The sample has roughly 70,000 clones, approximately 80% seen once. Input material: peripheral blood. These receptors were taken from a man aged 65-85 years with COVID-19, enrolled during active disease.

The rearrangement links TRBV9 to TRBJ1-2, with 8 bases aligning to TRBD1. The length of the CDR3 is 16 residues. Per the germline V gene, CDR1 is SGDLS and CDR2 is YYNGEE. V was pared by 0 bases and J by 8 bases, with 12 bases of the junction left unmatched. The CDR3 protein is CASSVVGTGGVRGYTF. CDR3 in DNA: TGTGCCAGCAGCGTAGTGGGGACAGGCGGAGTAAGGGGCTACACCTTC.

This clone was observed a few times. This chain connects TRBV4-1 to TRBJ2-2; a possible D gene is TRBD1 (5 bases). CDR1 and CDR2 (germline): MGHRA, YSYEKL. V dropped 6 bases and J dropped 7 bases, with 21 bases sitting between them. The CDR3 spans 16 residues. As DNA, the CDR3 is TGCGCCAGCAGGCAAAAGGGTGTGGGGCACGGCGGGGAGCTGTTTTTT. It codes for CASRQKGVGHGGELFF.

The chain is built from TRBV2 and TRBJ1-1; possibly TRBD1 for D (6 bases). This CDR3 is built from 14 residues. Germline lookup yields CDR1 SNHLY and CDR2 FYNNEI. With 7 bases removed from V and 1 base from J, the gap between germline ends came to 13 bases. The CDR3 DNA reads as TGTGCCAGCACCAATATGGACAGGAACACTGAAGCTTTCTTT. Translating gives CASTNMDRNTEAFF.

CDR3 DNA: TGTGCCAGCGGACAGGAGAACACTGAAGCTTTCTTT. This translates into CASGQENTEAFF. V gene TRBV2 combines with J gene TRBJ1-1; 7 bases match TRBD1. The V gene's germline CDR1 is SNHLY and CDR2 FYNNEI. V trimming: 8 bases; J trimming: 1 base; junction bases outside the gene matches: 1. This CDR3 is 12 amino acids long.

The chain is built from TRBV4-2 and TRBJ2-5, with D possibly matching TRBD2 (6 bases). The germline V gene has CDR1 LGHNA and CDR2 YNFKEQ. The CDR3 spans 14 residues. The V end was cut by 0 bases, the J end by 5 bases, with 10 bases between. CDR3 residues: CASSQDPGVETQYF. The DNA of the CDR3 is TGTGCCAGCAGCCAAGATCCGGGAGTTGAGACCCAGTACTTC.

The CDR3, as DNA: TGTGCCAGTAGCATTCTGGGGGAGGATTCACCCCTCCACTTT. This sequence encodes CASSILGEDSPLHF. The chain is built from TRBV19 and TRBJ1-6, with D perhaps matching TRBD1 (5 bases). The germline V gene has CDR1 LNHDA and CDR2 SQIVND (reference sequence). With 6 bases removed from V and 8 bases from J, the gap between germline ends came to 14 bases. This CDR3 is built from 14 residues.

V gene TRBV7-2 combines with J gene TRBJ2-1; D is possibly TRBD2 (6 bases). Per the germline V gene, CDR1 is SGHTA and CDR2 is FQGNSA. Trimming removed 1 base at V and 10 bases at J, with 11 bases between. This CDR3 has 13 residues. CDR3 loop: CASSLGTREEQFF. The CDR3 DNA sequence: TGTGCCAGCAGCTTAGGAACCCGGGAGGAGCAGTTCTTC.

The rearrangement links TRBV7-2 to TRBJ2-3; TRBD2 matches at 8 bases. From germline, CDR1 is SGHTA and CDR2 FQGNSA. This CDR3 contains 16 residues. With V trimmed by 1 base and J by 10 bases, 13 bases remained unmatched. Here the CDR3 DNA reads TGTGCCAGCAGCTTAGACCTTCGTCTAGCGGGTAGGGCGCAGTATTTT. It is translated as CASSLDLRLAGRAQYF. Using reference TRBV7-2 and TRBJ2-3 for the parts outside the CDR3, the full variable domain is GAGVSQSPSNKVTEKGKDVELRCDPISGHTALYWYRQSLGQGLEFLIYFQGNSAPDKSGLPSDRFSAERTGGSVSTLTIQRTQQEDSAVYLCASSLDLRLAGRAQYFGPGTRLTVL.